The 21 T cell receptor beta chains below all came from one sample that was sequenced in a study of shared clonotypes between healthy human individuals. TCRdb keeps only in-frame clones here, not all; method: immunoSEQ multiplex PCR. This sample has 2 million or so clones, with roughly 94% found just once. Naive CD8 cells, CD45RO-negative and positively selected for CCR7, excluded terminally differentiated effector memory CD45RA+ cells. Sequencing input: naive CD8+ T cells sorted from blood. These receptors were collected from a man aged 18 to 29 in good health.

The V and J genes are TRBV29-1 and TRBJ2-1; a weak D match, TRBD1 (6 bases). The germline V and J ends were trimmed by 3 bases and 3 bases, with 12 bases remaining between them. The CDR3 consists of 14 residues. Germline-derived CDR1 and CDR2 are SQVTM and ANQGSEA. The CDR3 sequence is CSVDYRDNYNEQFF. The CDR3 nucleotides are TGCAGCGTTGATTACAGGGATAACTACAATGAGCAGTTCTTC.

The chain couples TRBV6-5 to TRBJ2-1; 11 nucleotides align to TRBD2. CDR1 MNHEY and CDR2 SVGAGI come from the germline V gene. This CDR3 has 14 residues. Germline trimming cut 4 bases from V and 9 bases from J; bases unmatched to any gene: 5. DNA of the CDR3: TGTGCCAGCAGTTGGGGACTAGCGGCCCTTGAGCAGTTCTTC. Translation: CASSWGLAALEQFF.

The chain has TRBV13 and TRBJ2-7, with D tentatively TRBD2 (5 bases). CDR1 PRHDT and CDR2 FYEKMQ come from the germline V gene (reference sequence). There are 17 residues in the CDR3. Deletions cut 0 bases from V and 2 bases from J, with 17 bases between. The CDR3 coding sequence is TGTGCCAGCAGCTTAGGATCGTGGGGTACTAGTACCTACGAGCAGTACTTC. Amino acids: CASSLGSWGTSTYEQYF.

The chain combines TRBV28 with TRBJ2-7; maybe TRBD1 (5 bases). V was clipped by 3 bases and J by 7 bases, with 10 bases between them. This CDR3 contains 12 residues. CDR1 is MDHEN and CDR2 is SYDVKM in the germline V gene. DNA for the CDR3: TGTGCCAGCAGTTTTCCAGGGTGGGAGCAGTACTTC. Amino acid sequence: CASSFPGWEQYF.

The V and J genes are TRBV29-1 and TRBJ1-1; no reliable D call. CDR1 and CDR2 (germline): SQVTM, ANQGSEA. The CDR3 contains 12 residues. V shed 5 bases and J shed 2 bases, with 9 bases lying between them. The CDR3 nucleotides read TGCAGCGTTCCGGACGGAAACACTGAAGCTTTCTTT. Residues: CSVPDGNTEAFF.

The chain recombines TRBV7-2 with TRBJ2-7; 12 nucleotides match TRBD2. With V trimmed by 10 bases and J by 2 bases, 3 bases remained unmatched. This CDR3 comprises 13 residues. Germline loops: CDR1 SGHTA, CDR2 FQGNSA. The CDR3 spells CAILAGGAYEQYF. The CDR3 DNA follows: TGTGCCATCCTAGCGGGAGGGGCCTACGAGCAGTACTTC.

The chain uses TRBV2 and TRBJ2-5, with D unresolved. Trimming cost V 3 bases and J 5 bases, with 13 bases left between them. The length of the CDR3 is 14 residues. Germline lookup yields CDR1 SNHLY and CDR2 FYNNEI. CDR3 protein: CASSDDTDWETQYF. The CDR3 DNA sequence: TGTGCCAGCAGTGATGATACGGATTGGGAGACCCAGTACTTC.

This chain links TRBV4-3 with TRBJ1-5; D is perhaps TRBD1 (6 bases). Trimming stripped 0 bases from V and 3 bases from J, with 9 bases between. The CDR3 has 15 residues. Per germline, CDR1 LGHNA and CDR2 YSLEER. The DNA of the CDR3 is TGCGCCAGCAGCCAAGACGGACAGCCCAATCAGCCCCAGCATTTT. Its protein product is CASSQDGQPNQPQHF.

The table lists this clone with a count of one. This sequence joins TRBV15 and TRBJ2-7; 9 nucleotides agree with TRBD2. Trimming cost V 5 bases and J 3 bases; bases outside gene matches: 8. The germline CDR1 and CDR2 sequences are LNHNV and YYDKDF (reference sequence). This CDR3 comprises 15 residues. CDR3 in amino acids: CATSARTSAHYEQYF. CDR3 DNA sequence: TGTGCCACCAGCGCCCGGACTAGCGCACACTACGAGCAGTACTTC.

For the CDR3, the DNA is TGTGCCAGCAGCTTAACAGGGTATGGCTACACCTTC. This sequence encodes CASSLTGYGYTF. The V gene is TRBV5-4, the J gene TRBJ1-2; D is possibly TRBD1 (6 bases). CDR1 SGHNT and CDR2 YYREEE come from the germline V gene (reference sequence). This CDR3 is built from 12 residues. The V end was cut by 2 bases, the J end by 5 bases, with 7 bases between.

The chain carries TRBV6-5 and TRBJ2-7; no definite D call. V lost 2 bases and J lost 0, with 5 bases in between. Germline values: CDR1 MNHEY, CDR2 SVGAGI. The length of the CDR3 is 13 residues. The CDR3 spells CASSYPYSYEQYF. The CDR3 DNA follows: TGTGCCAGCAGTTACCCGTACTCCTACGAGCAGTACTTC.

V is TRBV4-1 and J is TRBJ2-3; D may be TRBD1 or TRBD2 (5 bases each). The V gene's germline CDR1 is MGHRA and CDR2 YSYEKL. The CDR3 is made up of 13 amino acids. V was clipped by 4 bases and J by 4 bases, with 9 bases between them. The CDR3 DNA follows: TGCGCCAGCAGCCCGGGACCTTCAGATACGCAGTATTTT. It translates to CASSPGPSDTQYF.

The chain uses TRBV19 and TRBJ2-2; D might be TRBD1 or TRBD2, each matching 5 bases. Between the trimmed V and J ends, which lost 1 base and 5 bases, there was a span of 11 bases. The germline V gene has CDR1 LNHDA and CDR2 SQIVND (reference sequence). The CDR3 totals 15 residues. The CDR3 reads CASSIGMGVTGELFF. The CDR3 DNA reads as TGTGCCAGTAGTATAGGAATGGGGGTTACCGGGGAGCTGTTTTTT.

The J gene is TRBJ2-4, the V gene TRBV28, with TRBD1 as a possible D gene (6 bases). Trimming took 5 bases from V and 3 from J, leaving 17 bases between them. The CDR3 loop spans 16 amino acids. The germline gives CDR1 MDHEN, CDR2 SYDVKM. For the CDR3, the DNA is TGTGCCAGCAGTCACAGGGTAAGAGTGGACAAAAACATTCAGTACTTC. Its protein is CASSHRVRVDKNIQYF.

V and J are TRBV7-2 and TRBJ2-5, with TRBD2 as a possible D gene (6 bases). The CDR3 sequence is 15 residues long. Trimming cost V 1 base and J 5 bases, with 14 bases left between them. Germline V CDR1 and CDR2: SGHTA, FQGNSA. The CDR3 loop reads CASSLDPGVRETQYF. CDR3 nucleotides: TGTGCCAGCAGCTTAGATCCGGGAGTACGTGAGACCCAGTACTTC.

This clone has only one observation. This chain links TRBV6-1 with TRBJ1-4; D call uncertain. There are 14 residues in the CDR3. Per germline, CDR1 MNHNS and CDR2 SASEGT. V shed 1 base and J shed 1 base, with 4 bases lying between them. The DNA for the CDR3 is TGTGCCAGCAGTGAAGGTGTAACTAATGAAAAACTGTTTTTT. It encodes CASSEGVTNEKLFF.

The chain links TRBV12-5 to TRBJ2-6; TRBD2 matches at 7 bases. The CDR3 is 18 residues long. The V segment lost 5 bases and the J segment 0 bases; nucleotides outside the gene matches: 10. Germline-derived CDR1 and CDR2 are LGHNT and FRNRAP. For the CDR3, the DNA is TGTGCTAGTGGTATGGATGCGGGAGCCCCCTCTGGGGCCAACGTCCTGACTTTC. Translated, it gives CASGMDAGAPSGANVLTF.

This sequence joins TRBV30 and TRBJ2-7; no reliable D call. CDR1 is GTSNPN and CDR2 is SVGIG in the germline V gene (reference sequence). V was clipped by 5 bases and J by 6 bases, with 14 bases between them. The CDR3 totals 12 residues. This chain's CDR3 is CAWDSLSAEQYF. In DNA, the CDR3 is TGTGCCTGGGACTCCCTCTCTGCCGAGCAGTACTTC.

In its sample, this clone was seen once. The chain combines TRBV11-2 with TRBJ2-3; D perhaps matches TRBD2 (5 bases). CDR3 length: 14 residues. The germline V gene encodes CDR1 SGHAT and CDR2 FQNNGV. V was shortened by 5 bases and J by 2 bases, with 11 bases between the two germline ends. CDR3 coding DNA: TGTGCCAGCAGCCAACTAGTAACCACAGATACGCAGTATTTT. It yields the protein CASSQLVTTDTQYF.

V gene TRBV9 combines with J gene TRBJ2-2; D tentatively fits TRBD1 or TRBD2 (5 bases each). The germline V gene encodes CDR1 SGDLS and CDR2 YYNGEE. This CDR3 is 16 amino acids long. V shed 3 bases and J shed 8 bases, with 20 bases lying between them. CDR3 in DNA: TGTGCCAGCAGCGCGCGAGGGGAGTATATCGTGGGGGAGCTGTTTTTT. It yields the protein CASSARGEYIVGELFF.

The CDR3 DNA is TGTGCCACCGCAACAGGGGGCCATGAAAAACTGTTTTTT. Translating gives CATATGGHEKLFF. The V and J genes are TRBV19 and TRBJ1-4; 9 nucleotides agree with TRBD1. Germline lookup yields CDR1 LNHDA and CDR2 SQIVND (reference sequence). V was clipped by 10 bases and J by 6 bases; unmatched bases: 6. The CDR3 is 13 residues long.